Sequencing of this T cell receptor (beta chain) was carried out in a study of cytomegalovirus exposure and HLA in healthy donors. Primers for the PCR totalled 60 Vbeta and 13 Jbeta. This table comes from immunoSEQ multiplex PCR, and its TCRdb copy is limited to in-frame clones, with some not included. This sample has 200,000 to 250,000 clones; approximately 80% occur once, and the top ten carry about 0.77%. The CDR3 runs 15 residues. With V trimmed by 2 bases and J by 5 bases, 9 bases remained unmatched. Germline CDR1 SGHRS, CDR2 YFSETQ. As for this clone: What it recognizes is unknown.

Study-level points and caveats: In terms of immune exposure information, only CMV serostatus was available.

The TCR comes from a boy younger than 10 in good health and CMV-seronegative. Sequencing used PBMCs. The chain links TRBV5-1 to TRBJ2-5; 7 bases map to TRBD2. In DNA, the CDR3 is TGCGCCAGCAGCTTCCGGCTAGCGGAGGGGGAGACCCAGTACTTC. Protein sequence: CASSFRLAEGETQYF.